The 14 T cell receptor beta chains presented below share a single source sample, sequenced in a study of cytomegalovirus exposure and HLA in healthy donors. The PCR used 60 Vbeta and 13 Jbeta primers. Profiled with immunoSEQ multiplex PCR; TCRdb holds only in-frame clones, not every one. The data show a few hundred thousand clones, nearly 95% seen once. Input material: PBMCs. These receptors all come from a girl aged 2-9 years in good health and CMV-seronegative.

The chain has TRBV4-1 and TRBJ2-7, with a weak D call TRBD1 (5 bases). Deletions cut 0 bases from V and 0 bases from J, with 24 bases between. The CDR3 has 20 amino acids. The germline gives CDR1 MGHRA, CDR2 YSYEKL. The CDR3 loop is CASSQDRQGSLILGSYEQYF. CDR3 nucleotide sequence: TGCGCCAGCAGCCAAGATCGGCAGGGAAGTTTAATCCTCGGCTCCTACGAGCAGTACTTC.

CDR3 coding DNA: TGTGCCAGCAGCCCAGGGGAGATCTATGGCTACACCTTC. Protein: CASSPGEIYGYTF. This chain connects TRBV7-9 to TRBJ1-2, with D tentatively TRBD1 (6 bases). Between the trimmed V and J ends, which lost 5 bases and 4 bases, there was a span of 11 bases. This CDR3 has 13 residues. The germline V gene encodes CDR1 SEHNR and CDR2 FQNEAQ (reference sequence).

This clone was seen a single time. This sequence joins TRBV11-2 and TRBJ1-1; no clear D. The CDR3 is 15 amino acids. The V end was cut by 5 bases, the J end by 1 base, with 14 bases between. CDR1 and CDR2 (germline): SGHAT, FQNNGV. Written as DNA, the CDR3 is TGTGCCAGCAGCCTTAGAATAGATCAGAACACTGAAGCTTTCTTT. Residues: CASSLRIDQNTEAFF.

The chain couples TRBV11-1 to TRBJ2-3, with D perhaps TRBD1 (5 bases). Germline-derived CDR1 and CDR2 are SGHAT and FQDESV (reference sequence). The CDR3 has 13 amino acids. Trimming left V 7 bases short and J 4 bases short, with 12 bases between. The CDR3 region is CASTPGFADTQYF. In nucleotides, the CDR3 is TGTGCCAGCACTCCAGGGTTCGCAGATACGCAGTATTTT.

The CDR3 here is CASSIGYGQGVSYEQYF. The CDR3 nucleotides are TGTGCCAGTAGTATAGGATACGGCCAGGGGGTGAGTTACGAGCAGTACTTC. The genes are TRBV19 and TRBJ2-7, with TRBD1 matching 7 bases. V lost 1 base, J lost 4 bases, and 13 bases stayed unmatched. The CDR3 sequence is 17 residues long. Germline V gene lookup returns CDR1 LNHDA and CDR2 SQIVND (reference sequence).

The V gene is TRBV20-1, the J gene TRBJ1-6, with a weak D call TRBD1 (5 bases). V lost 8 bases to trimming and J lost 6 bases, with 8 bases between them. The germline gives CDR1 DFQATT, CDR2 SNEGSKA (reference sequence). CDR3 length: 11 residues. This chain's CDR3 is CSLGGNSPLHF. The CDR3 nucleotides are TGCAGTTTGGGGGGTAATTCACCCCTCCACTTT.

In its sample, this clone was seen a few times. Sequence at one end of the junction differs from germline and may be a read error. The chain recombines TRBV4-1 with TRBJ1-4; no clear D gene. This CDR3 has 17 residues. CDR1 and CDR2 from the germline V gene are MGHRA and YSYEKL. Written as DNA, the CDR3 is TGCGCCAGCAGCAAAGACGGTAACAGTGCAACTAATGAAAAACTGTTTTTT. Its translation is CASSKDGNSATNEKLFF.

The CDR3 sequence is CASSLVGQGRKESTYEQYF. The CDR3, as DNA: TGTGCCAGCAGCTTAGTTGGACAGGGTAGAAAAGAGTCGACCTACGAGCAGTACTTC. V and J are TRBV7-9 and TRBJ2-7, with 8 bases matching TRBD1. The germline gives CDR1 SEHNR, CDR2 FQNEAQ (reference sequence). J gave up 2 bases and V 1 base, and 16 bases lay outside the gene matches. There are 19 residues in the CDR3.

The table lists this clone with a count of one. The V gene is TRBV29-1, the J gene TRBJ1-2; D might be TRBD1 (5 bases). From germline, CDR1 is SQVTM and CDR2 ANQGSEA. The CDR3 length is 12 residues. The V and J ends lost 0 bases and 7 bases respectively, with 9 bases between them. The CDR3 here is CSVEEVQGGYTF. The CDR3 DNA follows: TGCAGCGTTGAAGAAGTCCAGGGTGGCTACACCTTC.

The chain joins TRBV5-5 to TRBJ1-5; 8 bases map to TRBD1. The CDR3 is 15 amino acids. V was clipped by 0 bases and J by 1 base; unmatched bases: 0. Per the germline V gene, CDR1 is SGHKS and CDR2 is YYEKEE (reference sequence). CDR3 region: CASSLGTGSNQPQHF. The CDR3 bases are TGTGCCAGCAGCTTGGGGACAGGGAGCAATCAGCCCCAGCATTTT.

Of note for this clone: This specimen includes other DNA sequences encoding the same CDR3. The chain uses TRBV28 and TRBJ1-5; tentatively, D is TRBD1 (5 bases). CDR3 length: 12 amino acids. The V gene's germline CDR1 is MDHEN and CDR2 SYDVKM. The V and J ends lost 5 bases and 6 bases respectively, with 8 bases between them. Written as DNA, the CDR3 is TGTGCCAGCAGTACAGGTAGTCAGCCCCAGCATTTT. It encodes CASSTGSQPQHF.

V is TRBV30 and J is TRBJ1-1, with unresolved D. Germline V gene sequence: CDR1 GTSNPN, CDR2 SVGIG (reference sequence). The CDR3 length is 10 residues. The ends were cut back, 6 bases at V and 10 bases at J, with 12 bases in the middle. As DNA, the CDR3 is TGTGCCTGTACCCTGGAGGGAGCTTTCTTT. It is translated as CACTLEGAFF.

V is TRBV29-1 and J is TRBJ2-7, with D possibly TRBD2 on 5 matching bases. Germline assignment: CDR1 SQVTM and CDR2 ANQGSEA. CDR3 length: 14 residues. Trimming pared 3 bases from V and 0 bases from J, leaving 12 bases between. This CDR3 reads CSVDVSGSSYEQYF. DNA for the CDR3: TGCAGCGTTGATGTTTCTGGGAGCTCCTACGAGCAGTACTTC.

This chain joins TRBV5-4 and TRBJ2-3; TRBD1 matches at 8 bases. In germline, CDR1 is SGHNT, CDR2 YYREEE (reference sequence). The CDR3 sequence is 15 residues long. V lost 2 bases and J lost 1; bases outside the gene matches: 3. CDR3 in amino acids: CASSFQTGGTDTQYF. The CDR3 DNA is TGTGCCAGCAGCTTCCAGACAGGGGGCACAGATACGCAGTATTTT.